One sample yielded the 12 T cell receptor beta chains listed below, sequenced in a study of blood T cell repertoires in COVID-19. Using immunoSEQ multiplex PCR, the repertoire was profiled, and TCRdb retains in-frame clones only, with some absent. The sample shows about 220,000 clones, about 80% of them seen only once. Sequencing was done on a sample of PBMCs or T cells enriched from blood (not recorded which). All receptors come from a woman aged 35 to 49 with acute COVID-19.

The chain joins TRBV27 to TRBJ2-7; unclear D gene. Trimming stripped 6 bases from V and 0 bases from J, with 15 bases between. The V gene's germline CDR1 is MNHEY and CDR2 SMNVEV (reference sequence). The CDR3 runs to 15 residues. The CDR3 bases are TGTGCCAGCAGAGGAGATTTTCCGAACTCCTACGAGCAGTACTTC. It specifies CASRGDFPNSYEQYF.

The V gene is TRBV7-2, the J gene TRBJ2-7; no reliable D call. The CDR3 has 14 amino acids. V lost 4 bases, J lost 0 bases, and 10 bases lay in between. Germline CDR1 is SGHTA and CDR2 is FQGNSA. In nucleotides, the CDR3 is TGTGCCAGCAGCTCCTGGGCCTCCTCCTACGAGCAGTACTTC. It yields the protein CASSSWASSYEQYF.

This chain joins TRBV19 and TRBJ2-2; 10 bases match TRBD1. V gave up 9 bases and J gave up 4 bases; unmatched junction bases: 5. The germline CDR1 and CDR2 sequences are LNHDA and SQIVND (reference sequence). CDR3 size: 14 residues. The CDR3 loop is CASGTGALTGELFF. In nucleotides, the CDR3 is TGTGCCAGCGGGACAGGGGCCCTCACCGGGGAGCTGTTTTTT. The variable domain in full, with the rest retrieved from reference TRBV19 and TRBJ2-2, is DGGITQSPKYLFRKEGQNVTLSCEQNLNHDAMYWYRQDPGQGLRLIYYSQIVNDFQKGDIAEGYSVSREKKESFPLTVTSAQKNPTAFYLCASGTGALTGELFFGEGSRLTVL.

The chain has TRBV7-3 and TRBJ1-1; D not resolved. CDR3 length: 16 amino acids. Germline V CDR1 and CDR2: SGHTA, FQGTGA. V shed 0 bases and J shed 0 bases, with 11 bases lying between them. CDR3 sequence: CASSLTPRDMNTEAFF. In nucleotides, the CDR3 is TGTGCCAGCAGCTTAACGCCGAGGGATATGAACACTGAAGCTTTCTTT.

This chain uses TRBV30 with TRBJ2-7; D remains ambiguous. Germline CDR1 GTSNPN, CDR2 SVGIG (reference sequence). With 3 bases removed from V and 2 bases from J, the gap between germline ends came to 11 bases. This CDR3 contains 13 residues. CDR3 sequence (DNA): TGTGCCTGGAGGGGTGGGCAACCCTACGAGCAGTACTTC. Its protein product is CAWRGGQPYEQYF.

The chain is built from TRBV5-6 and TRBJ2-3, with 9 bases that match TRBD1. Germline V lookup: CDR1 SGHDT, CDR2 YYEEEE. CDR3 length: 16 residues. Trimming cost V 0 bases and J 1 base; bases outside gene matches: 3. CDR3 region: CASSLDRGRGTDTQYF. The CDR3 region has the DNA TGTGCCAGCAGCTTGGACAGGGGGCGCGGCACAGATACGCAGTATTTT.

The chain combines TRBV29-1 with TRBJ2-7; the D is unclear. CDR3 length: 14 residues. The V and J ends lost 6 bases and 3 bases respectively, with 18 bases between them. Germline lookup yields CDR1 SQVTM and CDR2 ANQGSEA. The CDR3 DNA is TGCAGCGTCCAAACAGTGGGCAGGAACTACGAGCAGTACTTC. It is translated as CSVQTVGRNYEQYF.

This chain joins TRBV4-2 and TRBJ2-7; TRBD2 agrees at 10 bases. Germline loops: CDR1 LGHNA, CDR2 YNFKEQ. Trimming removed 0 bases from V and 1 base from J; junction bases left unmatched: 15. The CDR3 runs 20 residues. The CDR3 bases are TGTGCCAGCAGCCAAGAGTATGATCGCCCCAGACTAGCGGGTTCCTACGAGCAGTACTTC. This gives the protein CASSQEYDRPRLAGSYEQYF.

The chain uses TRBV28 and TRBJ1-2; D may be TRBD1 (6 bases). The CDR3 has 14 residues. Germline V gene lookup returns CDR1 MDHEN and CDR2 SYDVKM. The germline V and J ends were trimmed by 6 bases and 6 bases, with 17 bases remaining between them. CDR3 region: CASSPAAGADGYTF. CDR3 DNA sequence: TGTGCCAGCAGCCCCGCGGCAGGGGCCGATGGCTACACCTTC.

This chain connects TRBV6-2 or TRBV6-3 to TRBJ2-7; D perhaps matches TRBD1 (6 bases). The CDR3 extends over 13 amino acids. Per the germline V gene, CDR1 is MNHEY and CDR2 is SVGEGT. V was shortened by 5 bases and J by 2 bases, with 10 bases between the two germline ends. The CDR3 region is CASSTGTTYEQYF. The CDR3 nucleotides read TGTGCCAGCAGTACCGGGACAACCTACGAGCAGTACTTC.

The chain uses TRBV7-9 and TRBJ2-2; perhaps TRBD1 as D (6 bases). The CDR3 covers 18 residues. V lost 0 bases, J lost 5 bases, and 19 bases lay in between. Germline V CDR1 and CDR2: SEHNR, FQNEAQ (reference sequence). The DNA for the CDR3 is TGTGCCAGCAGCTTAGCTGGCAGGGGCGGCGGGCGGACCGGGGAGCTGTTTTTT. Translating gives CASSLAGRGGGRTGELFF.

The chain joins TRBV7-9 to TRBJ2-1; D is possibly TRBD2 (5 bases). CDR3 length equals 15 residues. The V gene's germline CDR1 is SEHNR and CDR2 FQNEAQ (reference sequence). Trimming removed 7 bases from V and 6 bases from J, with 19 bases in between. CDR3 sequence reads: CASIMDSSAGNEQFF. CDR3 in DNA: TGTGCCAGCATCATGGACTCTTCGGCGGGCAATGAGCAGTTCTTC.